Shown below are 32 T cell receptor beta chains from a single sample sequenced in a study of molecular identifiers for immune sequencing clone quantification. One entry per CDR3 protein results from TCRdb running MiXCR on the PCR reads. The repertoire holds hundreds of thousands of distinct CDR3 sequences, around 21% seen once, with roughly 0.86% in the top ten. What was sequenced was naive CD8+ T cells from blood, with Jurkat cell RNA spiked in. As to subset: FACS-sorted CD8+CD4-CCR7+CD45RA+ naive T cells. All receptors come from a human donor in good health. Some libraries in this study had Jurkat cell RNA spiked in.

Comment on this clonotype: At one end, the junction sequence differs from germline, possibly due to a read error. The chain couples TRBV2 to TRBJ1-6, with unresolved D. Germline values: CDR1 SNHLY, CDR2 FYNNEI. CDR3 length: 15 residues. The CDR3 sequence is CASREEESYNSPLHF. CDR3 nucleotide sequence: TGTGCCAGCAGGGAAGAGGAGTCTTATAATTCACCCCTCCACTTT.

This clonotype was detected only a few times. A much larger clone sits a single nucleotide away, making a read error possible. The chain employs TRBV12-3 or TRBV12-4 and TRBJ2-5, with D perhaps matching TRBD1 (6 bases). The CDR3 totals 15 residues. CDR3 sequence (DNA): TGTGCCAGCAGCCCCCCGGACAGCCGTCAAGAGACCCGGTACTTC. Encoded protein: CASSPPDSRQETRYF.

This clonotype was detected only a few times. The chain recombines TRBV28 with TRBJ2-5, with TRBD2 matching 7 bases. Germline V gene lookup returns CDR1 MDHEN and CDR2 SYDVKM. The CDR3 sequence is 12 residues long. The J segment lost 4 bases and the V segment lost 8 bases, leaving 4 bases of the junction unmatched. The CDR3 region has the DNA TGTGCCAGCGGGGGGGATACAGAGACCCAGTACTTC. Its translation: CASGGDTETQYF. The entire variable domain, with the rest obtained from reference TRBV28 and TRBJ2-5, is as follows: DVKVTQSSRYLVKRTGEKVFLECVQDMDHENMFWYRQDPGLGLRLIYFSYDVKMKEKGDIPEGYSVSREKKERFSLILESASTNQTSMYLCASGGDTETQYFGPGTRLLVL.

To note about this clonotype: It may be a read error: a sequence one base away is much more abundant. This chain links TRBV4-3 with TRBJ2-7; D might be TRBD2 (5 bases). This CDR3 spans 15 amino acids. Germline CDR1 LGHNA, CDR2 YSLEER. Trimming left V 0 bases short and J 1 base short, with 10 bases between. As DNA, the CDR3 is TGCGCCAGCAGCCAAGAGGCTAGCCTATCCTACGAGCAGTACTTC. Its translation: CASSQEASLSYEQYF.

In this sample, this clonotype turned up many times. J is TRBJ2-3 and V is TRBV2, with D perhaps assigned TRBD1 or TRBD2 (5 bases each). Trimming pared 11 bases from V and 4 bases from J, leaving 10 bases between. The germline CDR1 and CDR2 sequences are SNHLY and FYNNEI. This CDR3 spans 11 amino acids. The CDR3 DNA follows: TGTGCCGGGGACCCGGCAGATACGCAGTATTTT. Protein sequence: CAGDPADTQYF.

This clonotype was recorded many times. The chain carries TRBV7-9 and TRBJ2-5; a possible D gene is TRBD1 (6 bases). Germline assignment: CDR1 SEHNR and CDR2 FQNEAQ (reference sequence). This CDR3 region has 13 residues. Trimming cost V 8 bases and J 2 bases, with 12 bases left between them. Here the CDR3 DNA reads TGTGCCAGCCAGGGGCGCAGGCAAGAGACCCAGTACTTC. Its protein is CASQGRRQETQYF. The full variable domain, with the rest looked up from reference TRBV7-9 and TRBJ2-5, is DTGVSQNPRHKITKRGQNVTFRCDPISEHNRLYWYRQTLGQGPEFLTYFQNEAQLEKSRLLSDRFSAERPKGSFSTLEIQRTEQGDSAMYLCASQGRRQETQYFGPGTRLLVL.

This clonotype was seen many times. The rearrangement joins TRBV9 to TRBJ2-3; perhaps TRBD1 as D (6 bases). Trimming shortened V by 2 bases and J by 3 bases, and 10 bases separated the two germline ends. The germline CDR1 and CDR2 sequences are SGDLS and YYNGEE. There are 14 residues in the CDR3. The CDR3 region is CASSVSGATDTQYF. The CDR3 bases are TGTGCCAGCAGCGTTTCAGGGGCGACAGATACGCAGTATTTT.

For this clonotype: This may stem from a read error, because a much larger clone lies one nucleotide away. This rearrangement joins TRBV20-1 to TRBJ2-7; possible D gene TRBD2, 6 bases. Trimming removed 0 bases at V and 4 bases at J, with 19 bases between. Per the germline V gene, CDR1 is DFQATT and CDR2 is SNEGSKA (reference sequence). The CDR3 totals 16 residues. CDR3 nucleotide sequence: TGCAGTGCTAGAGATTGGAGCGCGGGGCACCCTTACGAGCAGTACTTC. It codes for CSARDWSAGHPYEQYF.

This clonotype occurred many times. V gene TRBV21-1 combines with J gene TRBJ1-5. TRBV21-1 is classified as a pseudogene. The length of the CDR3 is 14 residues. The CDR3 DNA follows: TGTGCCAGCAGTGCAGGGGAGGGGGATCAGCCCCAGCATTTT. This encodes CASSAGEGDQPQHF.

Worth noting for this clonotype: Given a much more abundant clone one base away, this may be a read error. The rearrangement links TRBV6-5 to TRBJ2-7; 11 nucleotides agree with TRBD1. From germline, CDR1 is MNHEY and CDR2 SVGAGI. CDR3 length equals 16 residues. The CDR3 region has the DNA TGTGCCAACAGTTACGAACGGACAGGGGGCAGCTACGAGCAGTACTTC. Translating gives CANSYERTGGSYEQYF.

Many counts were recorded for this clonotype. CDR3 sequence: CAWSVDNYGYTF. The CDR3 DNA is TGTGCCTGGAGTGTAGATAACTATGGCTACACCTTC. V gene TRBV30 combines with J gene TRBJ1-2; D is uncertain. CDR1 is GTSNPN and CDR2 is SVGIG in the germline V gene (reference sequence). This CDR3 contains 12 residues. With 0 bases removed from V and 1 base from J, the gap between germline ends came to 3 bases.

This clonotype was counted many times. V gene TRBV4-1 combines with J gene TRBJ1-4; D not certain. V was pared by 1 base and J by 4 bases, with 13 bases between. The CDR3 runs 16 residues. Germline V gene sequence: CDR1 MGHRA, CDR2 YSYEKL. CDR3 region: CASSQVFVSLNEKLFF. The DNA for the CDR3 is TGCGCCAGCAGCCAAGTTTTTGTGAGTCTTAATGAAAAACTGTTTTTT.

As regards this clonotype: This clone may be a read error of a much larger clone one base away. The chain combines TRBV20-1 with TRBJ2-7; D gene uncertain. Trimming stripped 7 bases from V and 3 bases from J, with 7 bases between. Germline values: CDR1 DFQATT, CDR2 SNEGSKA (reference sequence). The CDR3 totals 10 residues. CDR3 protein: CSVNDYEQYF. DNA of the CDR3: TGCAGTGTTAATGACTACGAGCAGTACTTC.

The sample holds many counts of this clonotype. The gene calls are TRBV15 and TRBJ1-1; unclear D gene. CDR3 length: 15 amino acids. Per the germline V gene, CDR1 is LNHNV and CDR2 is YYDKDF (reference sequence). Trimming stripped 0 bases from V and 6 bases from J, with 14 bases between. The CDR3 here is CATSRDRGAWAEAFF. The CDR3 bases are TGTGCCACCAGCAGAGATCGTGGCGCCTGGGCTGAAGCTTTCTTT.

This clonotype was seen at least ten times. CDR3 coding DNA: TGTGCCAGCAGTTTAATCCTCAATCAGCCCCAGCATTTT. Protein: CASSLILNQPQHF. The genes are TRBV12-3 or TRBV12-4 and TRBJ1-5; D is unclear. The CDR3 spans 13 residues. V lost 2 bases to trimming and J lost 3 bases, with 5 bases between them.

This chain uses TRBV4-3 with TRBJ2-7, with 7 bases identical to TRBD2. CDR3 length equals 17 residues. V trimming: 5 bases; J trimming: 2 bases; junction bases outside the gene matches: 15. Per the germline V gene, CDR1 is LGHNA and CDR2 is YSLEER. DNA of the CDR3: TGCGCCAGCAGCAAAGCTGTACCGGCTAGCGGACCCTACGAGCAGTACTTC. Its protein is CASSKAVPASGPYEQYF.

As to this clonotype: It may be a read error: a sequence one base away is much more abundant. This chain joins TRBV12-3 or TRBV12-4 and TRBJ1-2; D possibly corresponds to TRBD1 (5 bases). The CDR3 consists of 13 residues. The CDR3 region is CDSSFYGGYGYTF. For the CDR3, the DNA is TGTGACAGCAGTTTTTACGGGGGCTATGGCTACACCTTC.

This clonotype appeared many times. The V gene is TRBV4-1, the J gene TRBJ1-5; D gene unclear. Germline CDR1 and CDR2: MGHRA and YSYEKL. CDR3 length equals 15 residues. Trimming stripped 1 base from V and 0 bases from J, with 7 bases between. CDR3 in amino acids: CASSQGHDSNQPQHF. CDR3 bases: TGCGCCAGCAGCCAAGGGCACGATAGCAATCAGCCCCAGCATTTT.

This clonotype was recorded at least ten times. The rearrangement links TRBV7-8 to TRBJ2-5, with 8 positions matching TRBD2. From germline, CDR1 is SGHVS and CDR2 FQNEAQ. V gave up 1 base and J gave up 3 bases; unmatched junction bases: 7. The CDR3 totals 16 residues. CDR3 loop: CASSLGFGGAKETQYF. The CDR3 DNA reads as TGTGCCAGCAGCTTAGGATTCGGGGGGGCGAAAGAGACCCAGTACTTC.

The V call is TRBV10-3, the J call TRBJ2-1, with TRBD2 identical over 9 bases. This CDR3 region has 17 residues. Unmatched junction bases numbered 5, after V lost 0 bases and J lost 2 bases. CDR1 ENHRY and CDR2 SYGVKD come from the germline V gene. CDR3 DNA sequence: TGTGCCATCAGTGAGTCGGTGCGGGAGGGCCCCTACAATGAGCAGTTCTTC. It translates to CAISESVREGPYNEQFF.

This clonotype was seen at least ten times. CDR3 sequence (DNA): TGTGCCAGCAGTTTATGGGGGGCTAACTCCTACGAGCAGTACTTC. This translates into CASSLWGANSYEQYF. The rearrangement uses TRBV28 and TRBJ2-7; D may be TRBD1 (6 bases). The CDR3 has 15 amino acids. Trimming pared 0 bases from V and 0 bases from J, leaving 9 bases between. Germline CDR1 reads MDHEN; CDR2 reads SYDVKM.

This clonotype has a handful of counts. This chain connects TRBV7-3 to TRBJ2-5; no firm D call. CDR3 size: 14 residues. Trimming took off 0 bases at V and 4 bases at J, with 9 bases between the two ends. The germline gives CDR1 SGHTA, CDR2 FQGTGA. The CDR3 nucleotides are TGTGCCAGCAGCTTAACGGGGTTTGGAGAGACCCAGTACTTC. This encodes CASSLTGFGETQYF.

The J gene is TRBJ2-7, the V gene TRBV27; 8 nucleotides align to TRBD1. The CDR3 has 15 amino acids. V was clipped by 4 bases and J by 1 base; unmatched bases: 6. CDR1 and CDR2 (germline): MNHEY, SMNVEV (reference sequence). CDR3 region: CASSYRTGKSYEQYF. The CDR3 DNA is TGTGCCAGCAGTTACCGGACAGGGAAATCCTACGAGCAGTACTTC.

A few counts support this clonotype. The chain recombines TRBV4-1 with TRBJ1-6, with D tentatively TRBD1 (6 bases). Germline loops: CDR1 MGHRA, CDR2 YSYEKL. This CDR3 is built from 14 residues. V was pared by 7 bases and J by 6 bases, with 13 bases between. CDR3 in amino acids: CASTLGQPNSPLHF. The CDR3 DNA is TGCGCCAGCACCCTCGGACAGCCTAATTCACCCCTCCACTTT.

Details on this clonotype: A much larger clone lies one base from this, so it may be a read error. V usage is TRBV28 and J usage is TRBJ2-3; no firm D call. This CDR3 is built from 12 residues. Germline V lookup: CDR1 MDHEN, CDR2 SYDVKM. DNA of the CDR3: TGTGCCGGCAGTTTATACGGCGATACGCAGTATTTT. Translated: CAGSLYGDTQYF.

About this clonotype itself: This sequence may be a read error, since a much larger clone differs from it by one base. The chain is built from TRBV12-3 or TRBV12-4 and TRBJ2-3, with 8 bases fitting TRBD2. The CDR3 spans 16 residues. V lost 1 base, J lost 5 bases, and 8 bases stayed unmatched. This CDR3 is CASSLESGSAVDTQYF. The CDR3 coding sequence is TGTGCCAGCAGTTTAGAGAGCGGGAGTGCCGTAGATACGCAGTATTTT.

In this sample, this clonotype turned up many times. This sequence joins TRBV2 and TRBJ2-7; TRBD1 is a possible D gene (6 bases). From germline, CDR1 is SNHLY and CDR2 FYNNEI. The length of the CDR3 is 12 residues. Trimming removed 5 bases from V and 6 bases from J, with 11 bases in between. In DNA, the CDR3 is TGTGCCAGCAGTACAGGGATAGGCGAGCAGTACTTC. It translates to CASSTGIGEQYF. Full variable domain (remainder filled in from reference TRBV2 and TRBJ2-7): EPEVTQTPSHQVTQMGQEVILRCVPISNHLYFYWYRQILGQKVEFLVSFYNNEISEKSEIFDDQFSVERPDGSNFTLKIRSTKLEDSAMYFCASSTGIGEQYFGPGTRLTVT.

Regarding this clonotype: A read error may be the cause here, since a much bigger clone is one base away. This is likely a read error, given that the CDR3 carries no conserved phenylalanine or tryptophan at its end. The V gene is TRBV7-6, the J gene TRBJ1-1; D uncertain. The germline CDR1 and CDR2 sequences are SGHVS and FNYEAQ. The CDR3 is 13 residues long. V was pared by 2 bases and J by 4 bases, with 8 bases between. CDR3 nucleotide sequence: TGTGCCAGCAGCTTAAACATAGGCACTGAAGCTTTCTCT. Protein: CASSLNIGTEAFS.

This clonotype turned up a few times. The DNA for the CDR3 is TGCGCCAGCAGCTACGCCGGGTCCCACTACGAGCAGTACTTC. Translation gives CASSYAGSHYEQYF. V usage is TRBV4-1 and J usage is TRBJ2-7; D unclear. CDR1 and CDR2 from the germline V gene are MGHRA and YSYEKL. V lost 5 bases, J lost 3 bases, and 14 bases lay in between. CDR3 length: 14 amino acids.

Worth noting for this clonotype: A much larger clone differs from this one at a single base, so this may be a read error. The chain links TRBV12-3 or TRBV12-4 to TRBJ1-1, with 8 nucleotides matching TRBD1. The CDR3 spans 14 residues. CDR3 amino acids: CASSSTGGGPEASF. The DNA for the CDR3 is TGTGCCAGCAGTTCAACAGGGGGGGGGCCTGAAGCTTCCTTT.

A few counts support this clonotype. The chain combines TRBV11-2 with TRBJ2-1; no definite D call. CDR3 size: 13 residues. Germline CDR1 and CDR2: SGHAT and FQNNGV. The ends were cut back, 0 bases at V and 7 bases at J, with 7 bases in the middle. CDR3 sequence reads: CASSLEVINEQFF. CDR3 sequence (DNA): TGTGCCAGCAGCTTAGAAGTTATAAATGAGCAGTTCTTC. Based on the CDR3 plus reference TRBV11-2 and TRBJ2-1, the full variable domain is EAGVAQSPRYKIIEKRQSVAFWCNPISGHATLYWYQQILGQGPKLLIQFQNNGVVDDSQLPKDRFSAERLKGVDSTLKIQPAKLEDSAVYLCASSLEVINEQFFGPGTRLTVL.

In the case of this clonotype: A clone one base away is much larger, so this may be a read error. V gene TRBV5-5 combines with J gene TRBJ1-1; tentative D call: TRBD1 (6 bases). The germline V gene encodes CDR1 SGHKS and CDR2 YYEKEE (reference sequence). The length of the CDR3 is 14 residues. V was cut by 6 bases and J by 2 bases, with 14 bases left in between. The CDR3 DNA reads as TGTGCCAGCAACTTAGGACAGATAAACACTGAAGCTTTCTTT. Its translation is CASNLGQINTEAFF. The variable domain in full, with the rest retrieved from reference TRBV5-5 and TRBJ1-1, is DAGVTQSPTHLIKTRGQQVTLRCSPISGHKSVSWYQQVLGQGPQFIFQYYEKEERGRGNFPDRFSARQFPNYSSELNVNALLLGDSALYLCASNLGQINTEAFFGQGTRLTVV.